Listed below are T cell receptor beta chains from one sample, sequenced in a study of blood T cell repertoires in COVID-19. Data came from immunoSEQ multiplex PCR; TCRdb stores just in-frame clones and leaves some out. The sample lists 50,000 to 55,000 clones; 70% to 90% were seen once. Specimen: peripheral blood. All receptors derive from a man aged 70 or older with acute or convalescent COVID-19. CDR3s include the opening cysteine and the closing phenylalanine or tryptophan. A D gene is named only where the DNA matches it firmly. Size is stated for part of the rows, as once, few or many counts, or as a class when the clone is expanded.

j_call: TRBJ2-7
clone_size: NA
v_call: TRBV29-1
d_call: TRBD1
cdr3_nt: TGCAGCGTACAGGGGGCTTACGAGCAGTACTTC
cdr3_aa: CSVQGAYEQYF

j_call: TRBJ2-2
clone_size: NA
v_call: TRBV24-1
d_call: TRBD1
cdr3_nt: TGTGCCACCAGTGATGGGACAGGGGAGGCCGGGGAGCTGTTTTTT
cdr3_aa: CATSDGTGEAGELFF

j_call: TRBJ1-6
clone_size: NA
v_call: TRBV7-2
d_call: TRBD1
cdr3_nt: TGTGCCAGCAGCGCCCGACAGGGGATGGATAATTCACCCCTCCACTTT
cdr3_aa: CASSARQGMDNSPLHF

j_call: TRBJ2-1
clone_size: NA
v_call: TRBV4-1
d_call: NA
cdr3_nt: TGCGCCAGCAGCCGAGAATACAGGGTAGCCGAGCAGTTCTTC
cdr3_aa: CASSREYRVAEQFF

j_call: TRBJ2-5
clone_size: NA
v_call: TRBV6-5
d_call: NA
cdr3_nt: TGTGCCAGCGGTTCGGGAGCAGAGCAAGAGACCCAGTACTTC
cdr3_aa: CASGSGAEQETQYF

j_call: TRBJ1-5
clone_size: NA
v_call: TRBV7-2
d_call: NA
cdr3_nt: TGTGCCAGCACCCAGACGGCGACAATGGTAAATCAGCCCCAGCATTTT
cdr3_aa: CASTQTATMVNQPQHF

j_call: TRBJ1-6
clone_size: NA
v_call: TRBV19
d_call: TRBD1
cdr3_nt: TGTGCCACCCAGGGGGGTTACAATTCACCCCTCCACTTT
cdr3_aa: CATQGGYNSPLHF

j_call: TRBJ2-5
clone_size: NA
v_call: TRBV7-2
d_call: NA
cdr3_nt: TGTGCCAGCAGCCCCCGCCGGGGTTACGAGACCCAGTACTTC
cdr3_aa: CASSPRRGYETQYF

j_call: TRBJ1-5
clone_size: NA
v_call: TRBV18
d_call: NA
cdr3_nt: TGTGCCAGCTCACATGGACAGACTAATCAGCCCCAGCATTTT
cdr3_aa: CASSHGQTNQPQHF

j_call: TRBJ2-3
clone_size: NA
v_call: TRBV30
d_call: TRBD2
cdr3_nt: TGTGCCTCTTCCTCTGCCTCACTAGCGTCGGCAGATACGCAGTATTTT
cdr3_aa: CASSSASLASADTQYF

j_call: TRBJ1-5
clone_size: NA
v_call: TRBV25-1
d_call: NA
cdr3_nt: TGTGCCAGCAGGATGGGAGACCAGCCCCAGCATTTT
cdr3_aa: CASRMGDQPQHF

j_call: TRBJ2-2
clone_size: NA
v_call: TRBV7-2
d_call: TRBD1
cdr3_nt: TGTGCCAGCAGCATACGGACAGGGGGGACCGGGGAGCTGTTTTTT
cdr3_aa: CASSIRTGGTGELFF

j_call: TRBJ2-7
clone_size: NA
v_call: TRBV7-2
d_call: NA
cdr3_nt: TGTGCCAGCAGCTTAAGTACGGGTATTTCAACCTACGAGCAGTACTTC
cdr3_aa: CASSLSTGISTYEQYF

j_call: TRBJ1-1
clone_size: NA
v_call: TRBV5-1
d_call: TRBD1
cdr3_nt: TGCGCCAGCAGCACTACAGGGGTTACTATCAACACTGAAGCTTTCTTT
cdr3_aa: CASSTTGVTINTEAFF

j_call: TRBJ2-6
clone_size: NA
v_call: TRBV11-2
d_call: NA
cdr3_nt: TGTGCCAGCAGCTTATACTCTGGGGCCAACGTCCTGACTTTC
cdr3_aa: CASSLYSGANVLTF

j_call: TRBJ1-4
clone_size: NA
v_call: TRBV5-1
d_call: TRBD1
cdr3_nt: TGCGCCAGCAGCTTGGGACAGGGGAGGGGTTACGAAAAACTGTTTTTT
cdr3_aa: CASSLGQGRGYEKLFF

j_call: TRBJ1-6
clone_size: NA
v_call: TRBV5-8
d_call: NA
cdr3_nt: TGTGCCAGCAGCGCACCATACCAGGTCAATTCACCCCTCCACTTT
cdr3_aa: CASSAPYQVNSPLHF

j_call: TRBJ1-2
clone_size: NA
v_call: TRBV27
d_call: TRBD1
cdr3_nt: TGTGCCAGCAGTGACAGGGTGGAATATGGCTACACCTTC
cdr3_aa: CASSDRVEYGYTF

j_call: TRBJ2-3
clone_size: NA
v_call: TRBV5-1
d_call: NA
cdr3_nt: TGCGCCAGCAGCATTTCAGGGGCGTTATACACAGATACGCAGTATTTT
cdr3_aa: CASSISGALYTDTQYF

j_call: TRBJ2-1
clone_size: NA
v_call: TRBV27
d_call: NA
cdr3_nt: TGTGCCAGCAGTTCCAGGGTTTACGATGAGCAGTTCTTC
cdr3_aa: CASSSRVYDEQFF

j_call: TRBJ1-1
clone_size: NA
v_call: TRBV19
d_call: NA
cdr3_nt: TGTGCCAGTGCCCCAAGGGGAGGGGCCAAGAACACTGAAGCTTTCTTT
cdr3_aa: CASAPRGGAKNTEAFF

j_call: TRBJ1-1
clone_size: NA
v_call: TRBV7-9
d_call: TRBD1
cdr3_nt: TGTGCCAGCAGCCCTCCGGGACAGGGAATAGGTACTGAAGCTTTCTTT
cdr3_aa: CASSPPGQGIGTEAFF

j_call: TRBJ2-3
clone_size: NA
v_call: TRBV7-9
d_call: TRBD2
cdr3_nt: TGTGCCAGCACCGAGGGCGGGAGAGCAGATACGCAGTATTTT
cdr3_aa: CASTEGGRADTQYF

j_call: TRBJ2-7
clone_size: NA
v_call: TRBV5-1
d_call: NA
cdr3_nt: TGCGCCAGCAGGGGCAACTACGAGCAGTACTTC
cdr3_aa: CASRGNYEQYF

j_call: TRBJ1-1
clone_size: few
v_call: TRBV7-9
d_call: NA
cdr3_nt: TGTGCCAGCAGCCCGTGGGGCTACACTGAAGCTTTCTTT
cdr3_aa: CASSPWGYTEAFF

j_call: TRBJ1-1
clone_size: once
v_call: TRBV25-1
d_call: NA
cdr3_nt: TGTGCCAGCAGTGAGGAGGGACTTACAATGAACACTGAAGCTTTCTTT
cdr3_aa: CASSEEGLTMNTEAFF

j_call: TRBJ2-3
clone_size: NA
v_call: TRBV11-2
d_call: TRBD1
cdr3_nt: TGTGCCAGCAGCTTGGAGACAGGGGGAGAGCATACGCAGTATTTT
cdr3_aa: CASSLETGGEHTQYF

j_call: TRBJ2-7
clone_size: NA
v_call: TRBV27
d_call: NA
cdr3_nt: TGTGCCAGCAATGGCGGCAGCGGCGAGCAGTACTTC
cdr3_aa: CASNGGSGEQYF

j_call: TRBJ2-1
clone_size: NA
v_call: TRBV6-1
d_call: TRBD1
cdr3_nt: TGTGCCAGCAGTGCTCGGTGGGACAGCACCAAGATAACCTACAATGAGCAGTTCTTC
cdr3_aa: CASSARWDSTKITYNEQFF

j_call: TRBJ2-3
clone_size: NA
v_call: TRBV2
d_call: NA
cdr3_nt: TGTGCCAGTACCTTACTAGGGGGGGGGCCGGCGGATACGCAGTATTTT
cdr3_aa: CASTLLGGGPADTQYF

j_call: TRBJ1-1
clone_size: many
v_call: TRBV27
d_call: NA
cdr3_nt: TGTGCCAGCACCCCCAGTAGAGACAGCCTGAACACTGAAGCTTTCTTT
cdr3_aa: CASTPSRDSLNTEAFF

j_call: TRBJ2-1
clone_size: few
v_call: TRBV5-1
d_call: TRBD1
cdr3_nt: TGCGCCAGCAGCGTCGGACAGGGTCAGGATGAGCAGTTCTTC
cdr3_aa: CASSVGQGQDEQFF

j_call: TRBJ2-2
clone_size: NA
v_call: TRBV3-1/TRBV3-2
d_call: NA
cdr3_nt: TGTGCCAGCAGCCACAGGGTGGGAGGGGAGCTGTTTTTT
cdr3_aa: CASSHRVGGELFF

j_call: TRBJ2-1
clone_size: few
v_call: TRBV6-5
d_call: TRBD1
cdr3_nt: TGTGCCAGCAGTTCATGGACAGGTTACAATGAGCAGTTCTTC
cdr3_aa: CASSSWTGYNEQFF

j_call: TRBJ1-1
clone_size: NA
v_call: TRBV6-2/TRBV6-3
d_call: TRBD1
cdr3_nt: TGTGCCAGCAGTCCCGGGACAGGGGGAACTGAAGCTTTCTTT
cdr3_aa: CASSPGTGGTEAFF

j_call: TRBJ2-1
clone_size: NA
v_call: TRBV9
d_call: TRBD2
cdr3_nt: TGTGCCAGCAGCGTAGTAGCGGGACGGTACAATGAGCAGTTCTTC
cdr3_aa: CASSVVAGRYNEQFF

j_call: TRBJ1-5
clone_size: NA
v_call: TRBV7-9
d_call: NA
cdr3_nt: TGTGCCAGCAGCTTGGGTTCAGGGTCTCAAGAACCCCAGCATTTT
cdr3_aa: CASSLGSGSQEPQHF

j_call: TRBJ1-3
clone_size: NA
v_call: TRBV5-4
d_call: NA
cdr3_nt: TGTGCCAGCAGCGGACAGCTAACAGGAAACACCATATATTTT
cdr3_aa: CASSGQLTGNTIYF

j_call: TRBJ2-2
clone_size: NA
v_call: TRBV5-1
d_call: NA
cdr3_nt: TGCGCCAGCAGCTTGTTGGGAGATACCGGGGAGCTGTTTTTT
cdr3_aa: CASSLLGDTGELFF

j_call: TRBJ1-6
clone_size: NA
v_call: TRBV18
d_call: TRBD1
cdr3_nt: TGTGCCAGCTCACCGACTAGGGGGCTTAGTAATTCACCCCTCCACTTT
cdr3_aa: CASSPTRGLSNSPLHF

j_call: TRBJ2-3
clone_size: once
v_call: TRBV24-1
d_call: TRBD1
cdr3_nt: TGTGCCACCAGTGATAACAGGGGGCTTGACGGGACAGATACGCAGTATTTT
cdr3_aa: CATSDNRGLDGTDTQYF

j_call: TRBJ2-5
clone_size: NA
v_call: TRBV29-1
d_call: TRBD1
cdr3_nt: TGCAGCGTTTTAACAGGGGCCCAAGAGACCCAGTACTTC
cdr3_aa: CSVLTGAQETQYF

j_call: TRBJ1-4
clone_size: NA
v_call: TRBV6-1
d_call: TRBD1
cdr3_nt: TGTGCCAGCAGGGAAGGGACAGGGTACGAAAAACTGTTTTTT
cdr3_aa: CASREGTGYEKLFF

j_call: TRBJ2-5
clone_size: NA
v_call: TRBV5-1
d_call: TRBD1
cdr3_nt: TGCGCCAGCTCCCAAGAGCCTTATGGACAGGGGGGAGGGGAGACCCAGTACTTC
cdr3_aa: CASSQEPYGQGGGETQYF

j_call: TRBJ1-1
clone_size: once
v_call: TRBV18
d_call: TRBD1
cdr3_nt: TGTGCCAGCTCACCTCAAACAGGGGACACTGAAGCTTTCTTT
cdr3_aa: CASSPQTGDTEAFF

j_call: TRBJ1-1
clone_size: NA
v_call: TRBV7-6
d_call: TRBD1
cdr3_nt: TGTGCCAGCAGCGCGACAGGGCGTCGCACTGAAGCTTTCTTT
cdr3_aa: CASSATGRRTEAFF

j_call: TRBJ2-7
clone_size: NA
v_call: TRBV18
d_call: TRBD2
cdr3_nt: TGTGCCAGCTCACCACTAACCGGGACTAGTCAAGAGCAGTACTTC
cdr3_aa: CASSPLTGTSQEQYF

j_call: TRBJ2-3
clone_size: NA
v_call: TRBV9
d_call: TRBD2
cdr3_nt: TGTGCCAGCAGCGGAGCTAGCGGCTACACAGATACGCAGTATTTT
cdr3_aa: CASSGASGYTDTQYF

j_call: TRBJ1-1
clone_size: NA
v_call: TRBV6-2/TRBV6-3
d_call: TRBD1
cdr3_nt: TGTGCCAGCAGTTATGACAGGGCCACTGAAGCTTTCTTT
cdr3_aa: CASSYDRATEAFF

j_call: TRBJ2-1
clone_size: NA
v_call: TRBV6-6
d_call: TRBD1
cdr3_nt: TGTGCCAGCAGCGGGACAGGGGGCTTGCACAATGAGCAGTTCTTC
cdr3_aa: CASSGTGGLHNEQFF

j_call: TRBJ1-3
clone_size: NA
v_call: TRBV25-1
d_call: NA
cdr3_nt: TGTGCCAGCAGAGATACAGGGACAGGAAACACCATATATTTT
cdr3_aa: CASRDTGTGNTIYF

j_call: TRBJ2-5
clone_size: NA
v_call: TRBV5-8
d_call: TRBD2
cdr3_nt: TGTGCCAGCAGCTCGGGGACTAGCGGGAGACTCCAAGAGACCCAGTACTTC
cdr3_aa: CASSSGTSGRLQETQYF

j_call: TRBJ2-7
clone_size: NA
v_call: TRBV10-3
d_call: NA
cdr3_nt: TGTGCCATCAGTGGGGTCCAGGACTACGAGCAGTACTTC
cdr3_aa: CAISGVQDYEQYF

j_call: TRBJ2-5
clone_size: once
v_call: TRBV3-1/TRBV3-2
d_call: NA
cdr3_nt: TGTGCCAGCAGCCAAGAGAGGTCCAGGGTGTATCCCGATCAAGAGACCCAGTACTTC
cdr3_aa: CASSQERSRVYPDQETQYF

j_call: TRBJ1-1
clone_size: once
v_call: TRBV6-5
d_call: NA
cdr3_nt: TGTGCCAGCGGCGGGACGCTCCAGATGAACACTGAAGCTTTCTTT
cdr3_aa: CASGGTLQMNTEAFF

j_call: TRBJ2-6
clone_size: NA
v_call: TRBV5-1
d_call: TRBD1
cdr3_nt: TGCGCCAGCGGGGGACAGGGGAGCTCTGGGGCCAACGTCCTGACTTTC
cdr3_aa: CASGGQGSSGANVLTF

j_call: TRBJ2-1
clone_size: NA
v_call: TRBV5-1
d_call: TRBD1
cdr3_nt: TGCGCCAGCAGCCCGGAGACTTGGGGACAGGGGCAACATGAGCAGTTCTTC
cdr3_aa: CASSPETWGQGQHEQFF